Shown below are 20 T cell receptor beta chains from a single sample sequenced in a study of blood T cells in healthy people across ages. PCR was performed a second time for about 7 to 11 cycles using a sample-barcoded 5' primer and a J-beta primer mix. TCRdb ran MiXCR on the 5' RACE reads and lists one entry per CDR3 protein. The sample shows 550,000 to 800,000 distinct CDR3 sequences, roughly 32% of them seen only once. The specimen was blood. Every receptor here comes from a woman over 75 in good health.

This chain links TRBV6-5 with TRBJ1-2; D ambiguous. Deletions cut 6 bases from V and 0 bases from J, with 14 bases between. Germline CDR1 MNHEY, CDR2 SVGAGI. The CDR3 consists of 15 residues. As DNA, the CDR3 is TGTGCCAGCAGGCAGGACGGCAATTCTAACTATGGCTACACCTTC. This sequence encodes CASRQDGNSNYGYTF.

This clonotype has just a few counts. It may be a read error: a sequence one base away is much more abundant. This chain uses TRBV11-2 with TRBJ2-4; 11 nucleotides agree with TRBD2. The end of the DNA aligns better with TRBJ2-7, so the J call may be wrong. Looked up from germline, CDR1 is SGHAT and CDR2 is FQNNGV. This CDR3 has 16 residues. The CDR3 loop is CASSLGALAGGDEQYF. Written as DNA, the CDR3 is TGTGCCAGCAGCTTAGGGGCCCTAGCGGGGGGTGACGAGCAGTACTTC.

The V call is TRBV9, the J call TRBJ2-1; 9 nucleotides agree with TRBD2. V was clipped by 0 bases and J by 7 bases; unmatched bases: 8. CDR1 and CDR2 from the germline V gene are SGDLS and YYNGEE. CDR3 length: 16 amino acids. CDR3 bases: TGTGCCAGCAGCGTAGGAGGCGGGGGGGCCAGGAATGAGCAGTTCTTC. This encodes CASSVGGGGARNEQFF.

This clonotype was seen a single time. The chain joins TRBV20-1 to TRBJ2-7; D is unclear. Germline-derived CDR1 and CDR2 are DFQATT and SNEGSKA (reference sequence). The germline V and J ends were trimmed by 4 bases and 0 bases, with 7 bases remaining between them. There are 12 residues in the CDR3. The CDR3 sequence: CSATFGSYEQYF. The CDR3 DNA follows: TGCAGTGCTACGTTCGGCTCCTACGAGCAGTACTTC.

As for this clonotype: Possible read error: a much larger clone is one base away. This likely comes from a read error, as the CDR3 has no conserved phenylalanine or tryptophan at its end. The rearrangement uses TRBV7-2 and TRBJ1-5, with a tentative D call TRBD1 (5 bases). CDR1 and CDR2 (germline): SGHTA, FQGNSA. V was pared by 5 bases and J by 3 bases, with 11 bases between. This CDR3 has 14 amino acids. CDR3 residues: CASSIGASNQPQHV. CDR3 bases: TGTGCCAGCAGCATAGGGGCTTCCAATCAGCCCCAGCATGTT.

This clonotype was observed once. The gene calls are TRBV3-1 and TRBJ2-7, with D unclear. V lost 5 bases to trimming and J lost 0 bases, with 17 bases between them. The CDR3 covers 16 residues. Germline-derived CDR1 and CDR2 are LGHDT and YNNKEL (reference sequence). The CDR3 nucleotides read TGTGCCAGCAGCTACAAGCCGGGCTACAGCTCCTACGAGCAGTACTTC. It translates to CASSYKPGYSSYEQYF.

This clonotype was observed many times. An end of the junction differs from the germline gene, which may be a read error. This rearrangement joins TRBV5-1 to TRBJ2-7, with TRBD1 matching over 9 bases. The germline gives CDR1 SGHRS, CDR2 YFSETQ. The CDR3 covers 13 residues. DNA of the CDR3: TGTGCCAGCAGCTTAGGGACAGGGTACGAGCAGTACTTC. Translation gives CASSLGTGYEQYF.

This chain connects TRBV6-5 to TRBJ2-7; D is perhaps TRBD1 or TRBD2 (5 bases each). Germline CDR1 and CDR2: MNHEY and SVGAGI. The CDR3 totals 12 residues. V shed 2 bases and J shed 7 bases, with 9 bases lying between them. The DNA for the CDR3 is TGTGCCAGCAGTTACGTTGGGGGAGAGCAGTACTTC. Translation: CASSYVGGEQYF.

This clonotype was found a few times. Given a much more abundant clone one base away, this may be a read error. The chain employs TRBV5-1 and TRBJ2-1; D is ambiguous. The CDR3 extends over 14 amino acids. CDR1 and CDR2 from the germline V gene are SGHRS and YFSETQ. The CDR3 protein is CASSLALGRNGQFF. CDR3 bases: TGCGCCAGCAGCTTGGCGTTAGGACGGAATGGGCAGTTCTTC.

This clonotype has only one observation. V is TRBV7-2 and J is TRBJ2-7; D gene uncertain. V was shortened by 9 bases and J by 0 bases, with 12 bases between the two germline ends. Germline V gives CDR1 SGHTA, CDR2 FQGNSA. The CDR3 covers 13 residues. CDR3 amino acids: CASHDGFSYEQYF. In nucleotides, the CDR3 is TGTGCCAGTCACGACGGATTCTCCTACGAGCAGTACTTC.

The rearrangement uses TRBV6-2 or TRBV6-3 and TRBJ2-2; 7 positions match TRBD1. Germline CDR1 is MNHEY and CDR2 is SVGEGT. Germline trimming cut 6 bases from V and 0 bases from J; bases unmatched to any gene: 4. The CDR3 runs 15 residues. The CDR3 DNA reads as TGTGCCAGCAGCCGGGGACAGACGAACACCGGGGAGCTGTTTTTT. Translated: CASSRGQTNTGELFF.

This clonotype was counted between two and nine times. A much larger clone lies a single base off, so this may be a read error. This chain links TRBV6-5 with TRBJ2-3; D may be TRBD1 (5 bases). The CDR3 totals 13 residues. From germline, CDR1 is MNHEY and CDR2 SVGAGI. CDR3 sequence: CAGSQAGPDTQYF. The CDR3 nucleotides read TGTGCCGGCAGCCAGGCAGGGCCAGATACGCAGTATTTT.

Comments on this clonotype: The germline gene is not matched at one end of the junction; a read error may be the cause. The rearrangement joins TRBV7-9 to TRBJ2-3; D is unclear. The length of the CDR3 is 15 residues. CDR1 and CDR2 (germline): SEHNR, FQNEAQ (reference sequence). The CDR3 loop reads CAGSSAVAVTDTQYF. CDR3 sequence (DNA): TGTGCCGGCAGCTCCGCGGTCGCGGTCACAGATACGCAGTATTTT.

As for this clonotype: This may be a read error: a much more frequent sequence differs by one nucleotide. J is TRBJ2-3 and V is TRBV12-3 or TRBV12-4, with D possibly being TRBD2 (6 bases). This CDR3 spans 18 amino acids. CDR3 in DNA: TGTGCCAGCAGCCCCTCGGGGACTCCCGGGGATTGGGCAGATACGCGGTATTTT. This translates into CASSPSGTPGDWADTRYF.

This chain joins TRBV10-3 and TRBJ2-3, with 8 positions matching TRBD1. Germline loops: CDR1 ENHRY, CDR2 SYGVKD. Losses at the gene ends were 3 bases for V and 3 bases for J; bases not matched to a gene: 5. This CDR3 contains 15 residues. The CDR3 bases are TGTGCCATCAGTGACAGTGACAGGGGAACAGATACGCAGTATTTT. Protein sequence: CAISDSDRGTDTQYF.

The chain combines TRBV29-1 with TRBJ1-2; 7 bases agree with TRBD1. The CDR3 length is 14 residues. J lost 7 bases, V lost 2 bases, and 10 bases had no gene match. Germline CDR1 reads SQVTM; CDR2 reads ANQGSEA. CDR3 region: CSVENPGQVFGYTF. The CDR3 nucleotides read TGCAGCGTTGAAAATCCCGGACAGGTGTTTGGCTACACCTTC.

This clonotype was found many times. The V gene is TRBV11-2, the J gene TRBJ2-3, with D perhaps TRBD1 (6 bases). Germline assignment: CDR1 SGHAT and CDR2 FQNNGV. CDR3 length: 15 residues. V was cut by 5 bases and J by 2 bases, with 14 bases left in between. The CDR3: CASSLDRKNTDTQYF. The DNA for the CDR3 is TGTGCCAGCAGCCTGGACAGAAAAAACACAGATACGCAGTATTTT.

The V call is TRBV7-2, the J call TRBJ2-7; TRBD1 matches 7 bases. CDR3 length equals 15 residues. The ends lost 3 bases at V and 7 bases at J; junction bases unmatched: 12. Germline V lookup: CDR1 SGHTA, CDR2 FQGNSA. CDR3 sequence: CASSFRQGIMGEQYF. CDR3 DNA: TGTGCCAGCAGCTTTCGACAGGGTATAATGGGTGAGCAGTACTTC.

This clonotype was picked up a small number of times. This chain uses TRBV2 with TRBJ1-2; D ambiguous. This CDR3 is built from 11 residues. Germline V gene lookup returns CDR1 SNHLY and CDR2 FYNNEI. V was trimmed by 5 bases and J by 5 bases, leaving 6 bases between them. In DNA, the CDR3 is TGTGCCAGCAGTAGACAATATGGCTACACCTTC. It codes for CASSRQYGYTF.

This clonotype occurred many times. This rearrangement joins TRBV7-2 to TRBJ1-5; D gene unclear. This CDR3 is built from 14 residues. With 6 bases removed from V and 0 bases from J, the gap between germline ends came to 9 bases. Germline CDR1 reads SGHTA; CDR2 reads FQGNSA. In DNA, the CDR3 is TGTGCCAGCAGTCTGGGTAATAGCAATCAGCCCCAGCATTTT. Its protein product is CASSLGNSNQPQHF.